Sequencing of this T cell receptor (beta chain) was carried out in a study of cytomegalovirus exposure and HLA in healthy donors. On the study more broadly: A data release that came early held roughly 80 million unique TCRs from HLA-typed donors.

Researchers ran the PCR with 60 Vbeta and 13 Jbeta primers. Here immunoSEQ multiplex PCR was the method, and the copy in TCRdb shows in-frame clones only, minus some. The data contain about 170,000 clones, 81% of them singletons. The CDR3 has 14 amino acids. V trimming: 5 bases; J trimming: 2 bases; junction bases outside the gene matches: 3. CDR1 SGHDT and CDR2 YYEEEE come from the germline V gene. This clone was seen a few times. What it binds is not known. Study-level findings and limits: It was in a later analysis that TCR association rates were seen to vary by HLA locus, highest for DRB1 and lowest for HLA-C. Further analysis was carried out later, and it showed several of the most significant clusters appearing linked to common viral pathogens.

Sample: PBMCs. The chain uses TRBV5-6 and TRBJ1-5; 8 bases align to TRBD1. The sequence was obtained from a woman younger than 35 in good health and CMV-seropositive. As DNA, the CDR3 is TGTGCCAGCAGGGCAGGGGGCGGCAATCAGCCCCAGCATTTT. Its protein product is CASRAGGGNQPQHF.